The 17 T cell receptor beta chains given below trace back to one sample, sequenced in a study of blood T cell repertoires in COVID-19. Some clones are missing from TCRdb's copy, which holds only in-frame ones; the method was immunoSEQ multiplex PCR. The table records under 150,000 clones, around 88% of them present only once. The sample taken for sequencing was peripheral blood. Receptors were obtained from a human donor in a cohort sampled during active COVID-19.

The J gene is TRBJ2-5, the V gene TRBV11-2; D gene unclear. Germline V gives CDR1 SGHAT, CDR2 FQNNGV. Trimming removed 4 bases at V and 7 bases at J, with 4 bases between. This CDR3 region has 10 residues. The CDR3, as DNA: TGTGCCAGCAGCTCGTGGACCCAGTACTTC. Its translation: CASSSWTQYF.

This chain uses TRBV6-1 with TRBJ1-4, with D tentatively TRBD1 (5 bases). The CDR3 is 15 residues long. With 3 bases removed from V and 4 bases from J, the gap between germline ends came to 12 bases. Germline-derived CDR1 and CDR2 are MNHNS and SASEGT. CDR3 loop: CASSEGGTVNEKLFF. Written as DNA, the CDR3 is TGTGCCAGCAGTGAGGGGGGGACGGTTAATGAAAAACTGTTTTTT.

The chain employs TRBV12-3 or TRBV12-4 and TRBJ2-7; TRBD2 aligns across 7 bases. The CDR3 runs to 12 residues. V was clipped by 6 bases and J by 2 bases; unmatched bases: 1. The DNA for the CDR3 is TGTGCCAGCAGGGGGGGGGCCTACGAGCAGTACTTC. Translated, it gives CASRGGAYEQYF.

CDR3 residues: CASSPGDPRAQHF. The CDR3 coding sequence is TGTGCCAGCAGCCCAGGGGACCCGAGGGCCCAGCATTTT. J is TRBJ1-5 and V is TRBV3-1 (or the pseudogene TRBV3-2); tentative D call: TRBD1 (6 bases). V shed 4 bases and J shed 11 bases, with 15 bases lying between them. The length of the CDR3 is 13 residues. Per germline, CDR1 LGHDT and CDR2 YNNKEL (reference sequence).

Regarding this clone: Other DNA sequences in the same sample also yield this CDR3. CDR3: CASSLKGQGSSPLHF. DNA of the CDR3: TGCGCCAGCAGCTTGAAGGGACAGGGGAGTTCACCCCTCCACTTT. The V and J genes are TRBV5-1 and TRBJ1-6; 10 nucleotides line up with TRBD1. CDR3 length: 15 residues. Germline V gene lookup returns CDR1 SGHRS and CDR2 YFSETQ. Unmatched junction bases numbered 4, after V lost 1 base and J lost 9 bases.

The chain has TRBV29-1 and TRBJ2-7; a weak D match, TRBD1 (5 bases). V was pared by 2 bases and J by 5 bases, with 13 bases between. This CDR3 has 13 amino acids. In germline, CDR1 is SQVTM, CDR2 ANQGSEA. CDR3 sequence reads: CSVEQGPSDEQYF. In DNA, the CDR3 is TGCAGCGTTGAACAGGGTCCCTCGGACGAGCAGTACTTC.

The chain has TRBV19 and TRBJ2-7; TRBD1 matches at 11 bases. V was pared by 1 base and J by 3 bases, with 5 bases of the junction left unmatched. The germline V gene has CDR1 LNHDA and CDR2 SQIVND (reference sequence). CDR3 length equals 16 residues. The CDR3 nucleotides read TGTGCCAGTAGTATAGGGGGGACAGGGGGTGACTACGAGCAGTACTTC. Its protein product is CASSIGGTGGDYEQYF.

Details on this clone: This may come from a read error, since a much larger clone is one base off. The sample holds other DNA sequences that translate to the same CDR3. V is TRBV3-1 (or the pseudogene TRBV3-2) and J is TRBJ1-5, with 8 bases identical to TRBD1. The V and J ends lost 0 bases and 7 bases, in that order; junction bases with no gene match: 5. Germline V gives CDR1 LGHDT, CDR2 YNNKEL (reference sequence). The CDR3 loop spans 15 amino acids. In DNA form, the CDR3 reads TGTGCCAGCAGCCAAGAAGGACAGGGCGCCCAGCCCCAGCATTTT. Its protein product is CASSQEGQGAQPQHF.

The V gene is TRBV11-1, the J gene TRBJ2-3, with 11 bases that match TRBD2. Germline CDR1 SGHAT, CDR2 FQDESV (reference sequence). There are 16 residues in the CDR3. Unmatched junction bases numbered 1, after V lost 1 base and J lost 1 base. The CDR3 reads CASSLELAGGTDTQYF. CDR3 DNA sequence: TGTGCCAGCAGCTTAGAACTAGCGGGGGGCACAGATACGCAGTATTTT. The variable domain in full, completed from reference TRBV11-1 and TRBJ2-3, reads EAEVAQSPRYKITEKSQAVAFWCDPISGHATLYWYRQILGQGPELLVQFQDESVVDDSQLPKDRFSAERLKGVDSTLKIQPAELGDSAMYLCASSLELAGGTDTQYFGPGTRLTVL.

The table lists this clone with a few counts. This chain uses TRBV28 with TRBJ2-5, with 8 bases aligning to TRBD1. This CDR3 is built from 18 residues. Germline CDR1 reads MDHEN; CDR2 reads SYDVKM. The J segment lost 2 bases and the V segment lost 5 bases, leaving 16 bases of the junction unmatched. The CDR3 DNA follows: TGTGCCAGCAGTGACGGGACAGGTGATTTTTACCGTCAAGAGACCCAGTACTTC. Translated, it gives CASSDGTGDFYRQETQYF.

This rearrangement joins TRBV10-3 to TRBJ1-2, with 8 bases that match TRBD1. With V trimmed by 10 bases and J by 8 bases, 6 bases remained unmatched. This CDR3 has 11 residues. CDR1 is ENHRY and CDR2 is SYGVKD in the germline V gene. The CDR3 DNA sequence: TGTGCCACCGGACAGGGTGGCGGCTACACCTTC. This codes for CATGQGGGYTF.

This clone was recorded only once. The rearrangement uses TRBV18 and TRBJ2-7, with TRBD2 matching 12 bases. The CDR3 has 19 residues. The V gene end was trimmed by 5 bases and the J gene end by 1 base; junction bases not matched to a gene: 15. From germline, CDR1 is KGHSH and CDR2 LQKENI. CDR3 amino acids: CASSSSFGGTSGLSYEQYF. The CDR3 DNA is TGTGCCAGCTCATCTTCCTTCGGAGGGACTAGCGGGCTATCCTACGAGCAGTACTTC.

The V gene is TRBV7-2, the J gene TRBJ1-3; TRBD1 is a possible D gene (6 bases). The germline CDR1 and CDR2 sequences are SGHTA and FQGNSA. There are 16 residues in the CDR3. Trimming left V 0 bases short and J 4 bases short, with 13 bases between. The CDR3, as DNA: TGTGCCAGCAGCTTAGCGTACAGGGTGGGGGGAAACACCATATATTTT. Translating it yields CASSLAYRVGGNTIYF.

The chain recombines TRBV20-1 with TRBJ2-5; D gene ambiguous. The CDR3 has 10 residues. V dropped 6 bases and J dropped 5 bases, with 7 bases sitting between them. Germline V gene lookup returns CDR1 DFQATT and CDR2 SNEGSKA (reference sequence). The CDR3 spells CSAEEETQYF. CDR3 DNA: TGCAGTGCCGAAGAGGAGACCCAGTACTTC.

This clone was seen only a few times. The chain uses TRBV9 and TRBJ1-2; 9 bases align to TRBD1. The CDR3 covers 14 residues. The germline V gene encodes CDR1 SGDLS and CDR2 YYNGEE. Trimming cost V 5 bases and J 4 bases; bases outside gene matches: 6. The CDR3 loop is CASSSDRGAYGYTF. The CDR3 DNA is TGTGCCAGCAGTTCCGACAGGGGGGCCTATGGCTACACCTTC. Using reference TRBV9 and TRBJ1-2 for the parts outside the CDR3, the full variable domain is DSGVTQTPKHLITATGQRVTLRCSPRSGDLSVYWYQQSLDQGLQFLIQYYNGEERAKGNILERFSAQQFPDLHSELNLSSLELGDSALYFCASSSDRGAYGYTFGSGTRLTVV.

This clone was detected a few times. The rearrangement links TRBV10-3 to TRBJ2-3, with a possible D match to TRBD1 (6 bases). Germline loops: CDR1 ENHRY, CDR2 SYGVKD. The CDR3 contains 14 residues. Trimming pared 5 bases from V and 4 bases from J, leaving 13 bases between. In DNA form, the CDR3 reads TGTGCCATCAGTTATACAGGGTTCGCAGATACGCAGTATTTT. This gives the protein CAISYTGFADTQYF.

CDR3 DNA: TGTGCCAGCAGTTACGGGTCAGGAGCGGTCGCTGAAGCTTTCTTT. Its translation is CASSYGSGAVAEAFF. This chain joins TRBV6-2 or TRBV6-3 and TRBJ1-1; no reliable D call. CDR3 size: 15 residues. Germline CDR1 MNHEY, CDR2 SVGEGT. V lost 2 bases and J 6 bases, leaving 16 bases between the germline ends.